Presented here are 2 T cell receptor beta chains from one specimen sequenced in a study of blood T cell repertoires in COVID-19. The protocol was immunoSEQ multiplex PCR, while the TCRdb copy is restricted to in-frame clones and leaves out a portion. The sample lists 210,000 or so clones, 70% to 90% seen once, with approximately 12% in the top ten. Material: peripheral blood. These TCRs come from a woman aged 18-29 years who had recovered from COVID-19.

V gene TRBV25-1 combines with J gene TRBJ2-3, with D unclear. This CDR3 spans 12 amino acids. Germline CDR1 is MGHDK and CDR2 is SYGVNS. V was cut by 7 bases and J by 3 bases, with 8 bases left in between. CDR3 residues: CASTPGTDTQYF. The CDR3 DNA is TGTGCCAGCACGCCCGGGACAGATACGCAGTATTTT.

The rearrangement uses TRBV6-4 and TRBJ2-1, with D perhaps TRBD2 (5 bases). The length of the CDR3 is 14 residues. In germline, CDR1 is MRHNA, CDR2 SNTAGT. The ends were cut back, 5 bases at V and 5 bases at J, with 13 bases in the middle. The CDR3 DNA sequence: TGTGCCAGCAGTATAATACCGGGAAACAATGAGCAGTTCTTC. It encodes CASSIIPGNNEQFF.